This entry lists 8 T cell receptor beta chains sequenced from one sample in a study of blood T cell repertoires in COVID-19. Produced via immunoSEQ multiplex PCR; TCRdb's table is partial and in-frame only. This sample has 200,000 to 250,000 clones, with around 84% found just once. What was sequenced was peripheral blood. The receptor set was obtained from a man aged 50-60 years with active or convalescent COVID-19.

V and J are TRBV2 and TRBJ1-1; D is unclear. With 8 bases removed from V and 0 bases from J, the gap between germline ends came to 10 bases. The CDR3 totals 13 residues. The germline CDR1 and CDR2 sequences are SNHLY and FYNNEI. This CDR3 reads CASLAWMNTEAFF. CDR3 DNA: TGTGCCAGCTTAGCTTGGATGAACACTGAAGCTTTCTTT. Drawing the rest from reference TRBV2 and TRBJ1-1, the complete variable domain is EPEVTQTPSHQVTQMGQEVILRCVPISNHLYFYWYRQILGQKVEFLVSFYNNEISEKSEIFDDQFSVERPDGSNFTLKIRSTKLEDSAMYFCASLAWMNTEAFFGQGTRLTVV.

This clone has only a few counts. The chain recombines TRBV25-1 with TRBJ1-5; D ambiguous. Germline CDR1 is MGHDK and CDR2 is SYGVNS. Trimming shortened V by 6 bases and J by 3 bases, and 12 bases separated the two germline ends. The CDR3 is 14 amino acids. The CDR3 DNA is TGTGCCAGCAGCTTATTCCAGGCCAATCAGCCCCAGCATTTT. It codes for CASSLFQANQPQHF.

The genes are TRBV9 and TRBJ2-5; 12 positions match TRBD2. CDR3 length equals 15 residues. Looked up from germline, CDR1 is SGDLS and CDR2 is YYNGEE. The junction had 5 bases not matched to a gene; V was cut back by 3 bases and J by 5 bases. For the CDR3, the DNA is TGTGCCAGCAGCGCTAGCGGGAGGGCCGGGGAGACCCAGTACTTC. This codes for CASSASGRAGETQYF. The full variable domain, with the rest looked up from reference TRBV9 and TRBJ2-5, is DSGVTQTPKHLITATGQRVTLRCSPRSGDLSVYWYQQSLDQGLQFLIQYYNGEERAKGNILERFSAQQFPDLHSELNLSSLELGDSALYFCASSASGRAGETQYFGPGTRLLVL.

J is TRBJ2-1 and V is TRBV19, with 7 bases fitting TRBD2. The CDR3 runs to 14 residues. V gave up 7 bases and J gave up 9 bases; unmatched junction bases: 12. The germline V gene has CDR1 LNHDA and CDR2 SQIVND (reference sequence). The CDR3: CASKATGGQGEQFF. CDR3 bases: TGTGCCAGTAAAGCGACGGGAGGTCAAGGTGAGCAGTTCTTC. Using reference TRBV19 and TRBJ2-1 for the parts outside the CDR3, the full variable domain is DGGITQSPKYLFRKEGQNVTLSCEQNLNHDAMYWYRQDPGQGLRLIYYSQIVNDFQKGDIAEGYSVSREKKESFPLTVTSAQKNPTAFYLCASKATGGQGEQFFGPGTRLTVL.

The chain joins TRBV19 to TRBJ1-4; 7 bases map to TRBD1. Germline CDR1 and CDR2: LNHDA and SQIVND (reference sequence). This CDR3 spans 15 amino acids. The junction had 9 bases not matched to a gene; V was cut back by 5 bases and J by 6 bases. DNA for the CDR3: TGTGCCAGTAGTCCAGGGACAGCCATAGATGAAAAACTGTTTTTT. Translated, it gives CASSPGTAIDEKLFF.

This clone was seen only a few times. The rearrangement links TRBV2 to TRBJ1-1; weak D call: TRBD1 (6 bases). This CDR3 comprises 14 residues. Germline V gene data show CDR1 as SNHLY and CDR2 as FYNNEI. V shed 4 bases and J shed 11 bases, with 20 bases lying between them. Here the CDR3 DNA reads TGTGCCAGCAGTGTGTATGCAGGGGAAGGTAGGGCTTTCTTT. Translation: CASSVYAGEGRAFF.

The chain employs TRBV5-4 and TRBJ2-1; 13 bases are shared with TRBD2. The trim removed 4 bases at V and 5 bases at J, leaving 6 bases unmatched. Germline V gives CDR1 SGHNT, CDR2 YYREEE (reference sequence). This CDR3 region has 16 residues. The CDR3 region is CASSQLLAGGNNEQFF. In nucleotides, the CDR3 is TGTGCCAGCAGCCAGCTACTAGCGGGGGGGAACAATGAGCAGTTCTTC. Full variable domain (rest looked up from reference TRBV5-4 and TRBJ2-1): ETGVTQSPTHLIKTRGQQVTLRCSSQSGHNTVSWYQQALGQGPQFIFQYYREEENGRGNFPPRFSGLQFPNYSSELNVNALELDDSALYLCASSQLLAGGNNEQFFGPGTRLTVL.

This sequence joins TRBV5-1 and TRBJ2-7; TRBD1 aligns across 7 bases. The CDR3 is 15 amino acids. The V segment lost 0 bases and the J segment 3 bases; nucleotides outside the gene matches: 6. The germline CDR1 and CDR2 sequences are SGHRS and YFSETQ. The CDR3 DNA follows: TGCGCCAGCAGCTTGGCCGAGACAGGGAGCTACGAGCAGTACTTC. Amino acid sequence: CASSLAETGSYEQYF.